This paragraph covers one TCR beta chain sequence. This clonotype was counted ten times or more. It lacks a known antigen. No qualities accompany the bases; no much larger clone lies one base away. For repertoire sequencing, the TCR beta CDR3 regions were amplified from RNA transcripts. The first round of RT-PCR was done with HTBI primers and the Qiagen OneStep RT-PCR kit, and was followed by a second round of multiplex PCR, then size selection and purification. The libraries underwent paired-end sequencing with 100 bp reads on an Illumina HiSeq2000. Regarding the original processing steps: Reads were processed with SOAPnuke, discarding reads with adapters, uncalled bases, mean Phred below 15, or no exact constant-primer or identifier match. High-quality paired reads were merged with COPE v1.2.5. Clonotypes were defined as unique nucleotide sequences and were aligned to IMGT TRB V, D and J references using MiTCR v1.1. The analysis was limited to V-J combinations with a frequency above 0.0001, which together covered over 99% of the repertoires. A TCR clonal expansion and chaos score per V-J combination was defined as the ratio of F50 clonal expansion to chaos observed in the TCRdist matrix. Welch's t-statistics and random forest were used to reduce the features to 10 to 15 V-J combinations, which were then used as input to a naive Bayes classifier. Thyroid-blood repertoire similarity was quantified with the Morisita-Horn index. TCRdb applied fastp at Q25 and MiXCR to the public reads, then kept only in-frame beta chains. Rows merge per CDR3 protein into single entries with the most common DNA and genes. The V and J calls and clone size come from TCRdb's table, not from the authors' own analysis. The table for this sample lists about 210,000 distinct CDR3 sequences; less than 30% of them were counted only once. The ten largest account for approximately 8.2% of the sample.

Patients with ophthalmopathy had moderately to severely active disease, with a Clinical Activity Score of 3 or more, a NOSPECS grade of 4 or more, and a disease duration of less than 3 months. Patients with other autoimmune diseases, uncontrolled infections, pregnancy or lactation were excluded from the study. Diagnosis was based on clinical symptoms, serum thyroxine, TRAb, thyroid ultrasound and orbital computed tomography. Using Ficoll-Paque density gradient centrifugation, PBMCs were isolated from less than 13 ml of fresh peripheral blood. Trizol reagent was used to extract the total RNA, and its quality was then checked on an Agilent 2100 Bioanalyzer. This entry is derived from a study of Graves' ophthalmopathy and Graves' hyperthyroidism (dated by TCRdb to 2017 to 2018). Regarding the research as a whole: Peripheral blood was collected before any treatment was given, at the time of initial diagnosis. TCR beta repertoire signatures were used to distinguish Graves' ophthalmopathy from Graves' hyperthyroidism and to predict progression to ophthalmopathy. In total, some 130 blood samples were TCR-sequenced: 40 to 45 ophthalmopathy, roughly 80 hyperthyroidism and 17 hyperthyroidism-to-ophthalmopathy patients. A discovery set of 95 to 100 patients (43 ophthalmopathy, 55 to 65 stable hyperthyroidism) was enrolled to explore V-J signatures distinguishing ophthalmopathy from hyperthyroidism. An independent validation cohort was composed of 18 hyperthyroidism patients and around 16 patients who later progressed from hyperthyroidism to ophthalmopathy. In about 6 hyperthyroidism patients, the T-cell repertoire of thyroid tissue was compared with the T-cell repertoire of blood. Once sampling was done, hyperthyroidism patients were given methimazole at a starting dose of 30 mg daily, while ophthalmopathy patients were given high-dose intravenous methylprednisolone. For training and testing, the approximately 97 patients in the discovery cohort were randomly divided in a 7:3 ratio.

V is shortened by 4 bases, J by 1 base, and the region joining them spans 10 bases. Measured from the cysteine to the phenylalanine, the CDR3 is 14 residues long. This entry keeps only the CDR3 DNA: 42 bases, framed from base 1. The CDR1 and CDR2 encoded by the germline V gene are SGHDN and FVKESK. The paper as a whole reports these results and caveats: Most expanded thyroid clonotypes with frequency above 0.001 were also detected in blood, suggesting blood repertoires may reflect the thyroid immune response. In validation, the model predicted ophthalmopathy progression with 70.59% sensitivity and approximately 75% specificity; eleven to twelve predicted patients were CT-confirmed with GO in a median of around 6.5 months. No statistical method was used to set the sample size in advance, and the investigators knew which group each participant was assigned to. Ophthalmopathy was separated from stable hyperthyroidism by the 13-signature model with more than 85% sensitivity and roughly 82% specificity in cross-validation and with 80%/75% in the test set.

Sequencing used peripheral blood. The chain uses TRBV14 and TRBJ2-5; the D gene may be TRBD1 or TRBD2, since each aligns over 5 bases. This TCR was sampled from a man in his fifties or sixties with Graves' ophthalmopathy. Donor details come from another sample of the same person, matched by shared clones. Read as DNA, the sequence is TGTGCCAGCAGCCCCGCCGGGACCCAAGAGACCCAGTACTTC. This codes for CASSPAGTQETQYF.